The TCR beta chain under discussion was sequenced for a study of cytomegalovirus exposure and HLA in healthy donors. Vbeta (60) and Jbeta (13) primers were used in the PCR. TCRdb's copy holds only in-frame clones and misses some; the assay was immunoSEQ multiplex PCR. This sample has over 150,000 clones, with around 79% found just once. This clone was recorded a few times. This TCR was recovered from a man aged 40-50 years in good health and CMV-seronegative. Sequenced: PBMCs.

CDR3 region: CASSQDGNRLGTGEAFF. The CDR3 DNA follows: TGTGCCAGCAGCCAAGATGGAAATAGGTTAGGGACAGGTGAGGCTTTCTTT. V and J are TRBV4-2 and TRBJ1-1; 8 bases map to TRBD1. CDR1 and CDR2 from the germline V gene are LGHNA and YNFKEQ. The CDR3 has 17 residues. The V segment lost 0 bases and the J segment 11 bases; nucleotides outside the gene matches: 17.